This T cell receptor (beta chain) was documented in a study of PD-L1 blockade in urothelial cancer (dated by TCRdb to about 2017). At the level of the whole study: All patients started therapy around 2014 and received atezolizumab 1,200 mg intravenously every 3 weeks. About 90% of the 29 patients were males with bladder-origin urothelial cancer, and about 65% of the 29 reported a prior smoking history. An ECOG performance status of 0 or 1 was recorded for the patients, and 0 to 3 prior chemotherapy regimens had been received by the patients. Blood samples were analyzed at 3 weeks after treatment start (second dose) and at 6 weeks after treatment start. Blood samples gave median yields of around 140,000 T cells and over 80,000 unique TCRs, along with a median clonality of 0.080. An exploratory multi-omic analysis was conducted of the somatic, immune and clinical correlates of response to PD-L1 blockade with atezolizumab in urothelial cancer. Pretreatment tumor samples, along with matched peripheral blood serially collected before and after atezolizumab treatment, were subjected to TCR sequencing. Progression-free survival longer than 6 months counted as durable clinical benefit, and TCR features were additionally tested against both progression-free and overall survival. Whole exome sequencing and RNA sequencing of pretreatment tumors were performed alongside TCR sequencing in the same patients. Durable clinical benefit was achieved by nine patients and was not achieved by 20 patients. Approximately 30 patients had pretreatment blood TCR-seq, around 25 had at least one posttreatment blood collection, and around 25 had tumor TCR-seq.

For this chain, trimming is 4 bases at the V end and 2 bases at the J end, and the number of junction bases without a gene match is 12. The germline V gene (reference sequence) sets CDR1 to GTSNPN and CDR2 to SVGIG. The CDR3 spans 16 residues, from the cysteine through the phenylalanine. Only the CDR3 region is kept as DNA, spanning 48 bases read in frame from base 1. The time point label of this sample denotes: peripheral blood 6 weeks after treatment start. A cohort of about 30 patients with locally advanced or metastatic urothelial carcinoma, treated at Memorial Sloan Kettering on a trial protocol, was included. Peripheral blood mononuclear cells were collected pretreatment and during treatment, with between 1 and 8 total time points obtained per patient. The Qiagen DNeasy Blood extraction kit was used to purify genomic DNA from total PBMCs and from tumor samples. PBMCs were collected pretreatment and during treatment, and were isolated and stored as previously described.

The paper as a whole reports these results and caveats: Among patients with durable benefit, tumor-associated TCR clones showed greater expansion in peripheral blood 3 weeks after treatment started (n ≈ 21, p = 0.022). Because the sample size was small (n ≈ 29) and many of the analyses were exploratory, the results are meant to be hypothesis-generating. Improved progression-free and overall survival was found to be associated with pretreatment peripheral blood TCR clonality below the median.

To estimate absolute template abundance from read counts, synthetic TCR analog templates were spiked into each PCR. The immunoSEQ assay was used to amplify TCRbeta CDR3 regions from genomic DNA with bias-controlled V and J gene primers. Sequencing of rearranged TCRbeta segments was done at approximately 20X coverage. The authors' analysis ran thus. Sequencing errors were corrected by clustering and CDR3s were annotated against IMGT to assign V, D and J genes. Only productive TCRbeta rearrangements were used in downstream analyses, excluding out-of-frame or stop-codon sequences. Clonality was computed as one minus Shannon entropy normalized by the log of the number of unique productive sequences. Fisher's exact test with Benjamini-Hochberg correction, at a threshold of adjusted p below 0.01, was used to find clones that differed between time points or between blood and tumor. In TCRdb, the immuneACCESS table is reduced to in-frame sequences with V and J assigned. These tables do not hold every clone; where another copy was compared, an unresolved V gene accounts for under half, and the others remain unexplained. The D gene and trimming were derived from the DNA, and the V and J assignments and clone size from that table. A total of some 120,000 clones appear in this sample, approximately 89% of them only once. The ten most abundant clones make up around 4% of the sample.

Note on this clone: What antigen it recognizes has not been identified. Qualities for individual bases were not recorded, and no much larger clone is one base off.

This sequence was found in a man aged 55 to 70 with urothelial cancer. This sample comprised PBMCs, obtained around atezolizumab (anti-PD-L1) treatment. The V and J segments used are TRBV30 and TRBJ2-7; the junction holds 9 bases that match TRBD1. The CDR3 protein is CAWIVSRQGGTYEQYF. Here is the DNA: TGTGCCTGGATTGTCTCTCGACAGGGGGGAACCTACGAGCAGTACTTC.